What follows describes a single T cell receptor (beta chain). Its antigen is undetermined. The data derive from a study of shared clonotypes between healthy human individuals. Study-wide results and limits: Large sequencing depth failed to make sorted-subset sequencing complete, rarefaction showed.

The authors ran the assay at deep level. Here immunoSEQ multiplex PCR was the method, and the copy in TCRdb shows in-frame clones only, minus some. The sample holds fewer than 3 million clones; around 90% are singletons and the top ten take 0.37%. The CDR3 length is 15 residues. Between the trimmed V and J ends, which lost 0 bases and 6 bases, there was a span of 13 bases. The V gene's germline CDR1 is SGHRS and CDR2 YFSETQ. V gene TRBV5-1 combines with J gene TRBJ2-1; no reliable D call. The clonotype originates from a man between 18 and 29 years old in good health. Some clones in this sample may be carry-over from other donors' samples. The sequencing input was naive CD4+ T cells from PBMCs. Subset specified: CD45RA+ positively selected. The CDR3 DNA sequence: TGCGCCAGCAGCTTGGACCCTGGTGCGGCCAATGAGCAGTTCTTC. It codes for CASSLDPGAANEQFF.